The 20 T cell receptor beta chains given below trace back to one sample, sequenced in a study of cytomegalovirus exposure and HLA in healthy donors (dated by TCRdb to the late 2010s). Library method: the immunoSEQ multiplex PCR assay. For the multiplex PCR, a mixture combining 60 forward primers for TCR Vbeta segments and 13 reverse primers for TCR Jbeta segments was used. The source is immuneACCESS, and TCRdb retained only in-frame sequences with V and J called. Part of the clones is not carried over; for the studies checked, unresolved V genes explain less than half of this, and the remainder is unexplained. The sample profile shows 130,000 to 150,000 clones; under 80% of them were found once. The top ten hold around 4.5% of the sample. The sequenced sample was PBMCs. These receptors came from a man younger than 30 in good health and CMV-seropositive.

Only one count was recorded for this clone. The rearrangement uses TRBV19 and TRBJ1-1, with D possibly being TRBD1 (6 bases). The germline gives CDR1 LNHDA, CDR2 SQIVND (reference sequence). The V end lost 3 bases, the J end lost 0 bases, and 20 bases lay between the germline ends. The CDR3 consists of 18 residues. The CDR3 sequence: CASSIGTHGFGVNTEAFF. CDR3 coding DNA: TGTGCCAGTAGTATCGGGACACACGGTTTCGGGGTGAACACTGAAGCTTTCTTT. Based on the CDR3 plus reference TRBV19 and TRBJ1-1, the full variable domain is DGGITQSPKYLFRKEGQNVTLSCEQNLNHDAMYWYRQDPGQGLRLIYYSQIVNDFQKGDIAEGYSVSREKKESFPLTVTSAQKNPTAFYLCASSIGTHGFGVNTEAFFGQGTRLTVV.

The V call is TRBV28, the J call TRBJ2-7; 10 bases line up with TRBD1. J gave up 0 bases and V 4 bases, and 0 bases lay outside the gene matches. Looked up from germline, CDR1 is MDHEN and CDR2 is SYDVKM. The CDR3 has 14 amino acids. CDR3 coding DNA: TGTGCCAGCAGTTGGACAGGGGGCTCCTACGAGCAGTACTTC. Translating gives CASSWTGGSYEQYF.

V is TRBV18 and J is TRBJ1-1; 8 bases are a match to TRBD1. The germline V gene has CDR1 KGHSH and CDR2 LQKENI. CDR3 length equals 13 residues. The junction had 1 base not matched to a gene; V was cut back by 6 bases and J by 1 base. DNA of the CDR3: TGTGCCAGCTCGGGACAGGAGAACACTGAAGCTTTCTTT. This codes for CASSGQENTEAFF. Drawing the rest from reference TRBV18 and TRBJ1-1, the complete variable domain is NAGVMQNPRHLVRRRGQEARLRCSPMKGHSHVYWYRQLPEEGLKFMVYLQKENIIDESGMPKERFSAEFPKEGPSILRIQQVVRGDSAAYFCASSGQENTEAFFGQGTRLTVV.

V is TRBV2 and J is TRBJ2-7; D is perhaps TRBD2 (7 bases). Trimming shortened V by 6 bases and J by 2 bases, and 20 bases separated the two germline ends. Germline CDR1 SNHLY, CDR2 FYNNEI. This CDR3 contains 16 residues. The CDR3 DNA sequence: TGTGCCAGCAGAACCACCAGGGGAGGGGTAACCTACGAGCAGTACTTC. Translated, it gives CASRTTRGGVTYEQYF.

The chain carries TRBV9 and TRBJ2-7; D might be TRBD2 (5 bases). V lost 4 bases and J lost 5, with 13 bases in between. This CDR3 region has 13 residues. Germline assignment: CDR1 SGDLS and CDR2 YYNGEE. The CDR3 protein is CASSFSLGDEQYF. The CDR3 DNA reads as TGTGCCAGCAGCTTCAGTCTCGGGGACGAGCAGTACTTC. Using reference TRBV9 and TRBJ2-7 for the parts outside the CDR3, the full variable domain is DSGVTQTPKHLITATGQRVTLRCSPRSGDLSVYWYQQSLDQGLQFLIQYYNGEERAKGNILERFSAQQFPDLHSELNLSSLELGDSALYFCASSFSLGDEQYFGPGTRLTVT.

The V call is TRBV5-1, the J call TRBJ1-1, with a possible D match to TRBD1 (5 bases). Germline CDR1 reads SGHRS; CDR2 reads YFSETQ. The V gene lost 2 bases and the J gene lost 1 base, with 6 bases spanning the gap. CDR3 size: 13 residues. This chain's CDR3 is CASSFQGNTEAFF. The CDR3, as DNA: TGCGCCAGCAGCTTTCAGGGGAACACTGAAGCTTTCTTT. Filled out from reference TRBV5-1 and TRBJ1-1, the complete variable domain reads KAGVTQTPRYLIKTRGQQVTLSCSPISGHRSVSWYQQTPGQGLQFLFEYFSETQRNKGNFPGRFSGRQFSNSRSEMNVSTLELGDSALYLCASSFQGNTEAFFGQGTRLTVV.

J is TRBJ1-2 and V is TRBV5-4, with TRBD1 as a possible D gene (6 bases). V lost 0 bases and J 8 bases, leaving 8 bases between the germline ends. CDR3 length: 12 residues. CDR1 SGHNT and CDR2 YYREEE come from the germline V gene (reference sequence). CDR3 DNA sequence: TGTGCCAGCAGCTTGGACAGGGTCGGCTACACCTTC. It specifies CASSLDRVGYTF.

This clone was found once. The chain links TRBV2 to TRBJ1-2; a possible D gene is TRBD1 (5 bases). V was pared by 1 base and J by 10 bases, with 19 bases between. The CDR3 sequence is 15 residues long. Germline loops: CDR1 SNHLY, CDR2 FYNNEI. CDR3: CASSEDYDRLGTYTF. CDR3 nucleotides: TGTGCCAGCAGTGAAGATTACGACAGATTGGGAACCTACACCTTC.

The J gene is TRBJ2-1, the V gene TRBV7-2; D gene unclear. Trimming took 3 bases from V and 5 from J, leaving 11 bases between them. There are 14 residues in the CDR3. Germline V gene sequence: CDR1 SGHTA, CDR2 FQGNSA. This CDR3 is CASSFRYGHNEQFF. The CDR3 bases are TGTGCCAGCAGCTTTCGTTACGGTCACAATGAGCAGTTCTTC.

V usage is TRBV7-9 and J usage is TRBJ1-1; 10 bases agree with TRBD1. Germline-derived CDR1 and CDR2 are SEHNR and FQNEAQ (reference sequence). The CDR3 spans 15 residues. Trimming at V came to 3 bases and at J to 5 bases, leaving 6 bases not matched to a gene. CDR3 residues: CASSFAGQGRTEAFF. The CDR3 nucleotides read TGTGCCAGCAGCTTCGCGGGACAGGGGAGGACTGAAGCTTTCTTT.

Here the CDR3 DNA reads TGTGCCAGCAGCCTGGGGCGAGCGCTGAACACTGAAGCTTTCTTT. It translates to CASSLGRALNTEAFF. This rearrangement joins TRBV2 to TRBJ1-1, with TRBD1 as a possible D gene (5 bases). This CDR3 has 15 residues. Germline V gene sequence: CDR1 SNHLY, CDR2 FYNNEI. V was shortened by 6 bases and J by 0 bases, with 14 bases between the two germline ends.

V gene TRBV7-6 combines with J gene TRBJ1-2; 7 bases are shared with TRBD1. V lost 6 bases to trimming and J lost 5 bases; unmatched junction nucleotides: 9. The CDR3 extends over 14 amino acids. Per germline, CDR1 SGHVS and CDR2 FNYEAQ. DNA for the CDR3: TGTGCCAGCAGTCCTCGGTGGACAGGTTATGGCTACACCTTC. Amino acids: CASSPRWTGYGYTF.

V and J are TRBV28 and TRBJ1-1, with D perhaps matching TRBD1 (5 bases). This CDR3 is 14 amino acids long. V gave up 1 base and J gave up 2 bases, with 8 bases separating them. Germline CDR1 MDHEN, CDR2 SYDVKM. The CDR3 nucleotides are TGTGCCAGCAGTTTATTGGGGACTAACACTGAAGCTTTCTTT. This translates into CASSLLGTNTEAFF.

This chain uses TRBV7-2 with TRBJ2-3; D is unresolved. Germline-derived CDR1 and CDR2 are SGHTA and FQGNSA. The CDR3 consists of 16 residues. Trimming removed 3 bases at V and 4 bases at J, with 17 bases between. The CDR3 region has the DNA TGTGCCAGCAGCTTTAGACCGACATTCCTCTCAGATACGCAGTATTTT. It yields the protein CASSFRPTFLSDTQYF.

The V and J genes are TRBV6-1 and TRBJ1-4; 7 bases are shared with TRBD1. The junction had 12 bases not matched to a gene; V was cut back by 1 base and J by 10 bases. The germline V gene has CDR1 MNHNS and CDR2 SASEGT. This CDR3 is built from 16 residues. The CDR3 region has the DNA TGTGCCAGCAGTGAAGGACAGGGATGGTCGGTTGGAAAACTGTTTTTT. Translated: CASSEGQGWSVGKLFF.

The chain employs TRBV2 and TRBJ2-7, with 11 bases fitting TRBD2. CDR1 and CDR2 (germline): SNHLY, FYNNEI. CDR3 size: 15 residues. V lost 6 bases, J lost 4 bases, and 8 bases stayed unmatched. The CDR3 nucleotides read TGTGCCAGCAGCCCCTTAGCGGGAGGGCCTTACGAGCAGTACTTC. Translated, it gives CASSPLAGGPYEQYF.

This clone was found a few times. The chain recombines TRBV6-4 with TRBJ2-2, with a possible D match to TRBD1 (6 bases). Germline V gives CDR1 MRHNA, CDR2 SNTAGT. This CDR3 contains 14 residues. V lost 5 bases, J lost 3 bases, and 10 bases lay in between. The CDR3 here is CASSRDTYTGELFF. The CDR3, as DNA: TGTGCCAGCAGTAGGGACACCTACACCGGGGAGCTGTTTTTT.

Points on this clone: The sample contains more than one DNA sequence encoding this CDR3. This chain links TRBV2 with TRBJ2-3; 12 bases line up with TRBD2. The V gene's germline CDR1 is SNHLY and CDR2 FYNNEI. The CDR3 spans 15 residues. The trim removed 6 bases at V and 3 bases at J, leaving 4 bases unmatched. The chain's CDR3 is CASSVLAGGTDTQYF. CDR3 bases: TGTGCCAGCAGCGTCCTAGCGGGGGGGACAGATACGCAGTATTTT.

This sequence joins TRBV6-5 and TRBJ2-7; 8 bases fit TRBD1. CDR3 length: 16 amino acids. CDR1 and CDR2 (germline): MNHEY, SVGAGI. The J segment lost 2 bases and the V segment lost 0 bases, leaving 6 bases of the junction unmatched. The CDR3 reads CASSYSIGRGPYEQYF. CDR3 sequence (DNA): TGTGCCAGCAGTTACTCGATAGGCAGGGGGCCCTACGAGCAGTACTTC.

The chain has TRBV12-5 and TRBJ1-5; a weak D match, TRBD1 (5 bases). CDR1 is LGHNT and CDR2 is FRNRAP in the germline V gene. This CDR3 has 18 amino acids. V lost 2 bases, J lost 4 bases, and 21 bases lay in between. DNA of the CDR3: TGTGCTAGTGGTTTGTGGAGGGGTGGGGGTATGGGGAATCAGCCCCAGCATTTT. Encoded protein: CASGLWRGGGMGNQPQHF.